This T cell receptor (beta chain) was obtained from a study of identical twins (dated by TCRdb to the mid-2010s). Broadly, across the study: The study deep-sequenced TCR alpha and beta repertoires from monozygotic twins, unrelated adults of various ages and cord blood to test whether fetal clonotypes persist. To rule out contamination, the twin experiments were replicated at different times with different library preparation protocols. General study outcomes and caveats: A weaker excess of twin sharing was found in beta out-of-frame sequences because the signal-to-noise ratio was lowered by fewer shared sequences. Because the same donors could not be followed over many years, the conclusions relied on cross-sectional statistical analysis. Compared with coincidental sharing between unrelated individuals, an excess of low generation-probability sequences was observed among out-of-frame TCR alpha sequences shared between twins. Invariant T cells such as MAIT and iNKT could partly confound zero-insertion analyses, though diverse VJ usage argued against this for most clonotypes. In monozygotic twins, out-of-frame TCR alpha sharing was systematically underestimated by recombination models, although the models agreed with sharing between unrelated individuals. Fewer insertions were carried by abundant cord blood beta clonotypes, a similar but weaker trend appeared in young adult naive repertoires, and no such trend appeared in memory repertoires.

Library prep was done by 5' RACE. Sequencing relied on an Illumina HiSeq 2000. Template switching added a universal primer binding site, and the final cDNA carried a unique molecular identifier that allowed TCR cDNA molecules to be counted accurately. First-strand cDNA for TCR alpha and beta chains was synthesized from specific primers in the conserved constant-segment region. To control for contamination, every cDNA library carried two barcodes: a SMART-Mk sample barcode plus Illumina barcodes. TruSeq adapter sequences and Illumina sample barcodes were added in two successive PCR steps. Sequencing of the TCR alpha and beta cDNA libraries was done on the Illumina HiSeq platform using custom primers. As for how the authors treated the data: MiGEC was used to process raw reads and extract unique molecular identifiers, and MiXCR was used to find CDR3 positions. For each individual, recombination models were inferred using an EM algorithm with the repgenHMM and IGoR tools. The tcR package in R was used for shared clonotype analysis, with sharing normalized by the product of cloneset sizes. To study raw recombination free of thymic and clonal selection effects, out-of-frame nonproductive sequences were analyzed. TCRdb cleaned the public reads at Q25 with fastp, built clones with MiXCR and kept in-frame beta chains. Merged by CDR3 protein, the rows form single entries marked with the most common genes and DNA. TCRdb, rather than the study authors, made the V and J calls. The sample table holds fewer than 900,000 distinct CDR3 sequences, of which about 20% were seen once. The ten top clones hold around 12% of the sample.

To note about this clonotype: Its antigen is not yet known. Base qualities were left out, and no much larger clone turns up one base away.

Via the germline V gene (reference sequence), CDR1 is SEHNR and CDR2 FQNEAQ. V was cut back by 4 bases and J by 5 bases, leaving a gap of 8 bases between them. Including cysteine and phenylalanine, the CDR3 has 12 amino acids. This entry keeps only the CDR3 DNA: 36 bases, framed from base 1. Only healthy Caucasian donors were included. The twin cohort consisted of three pairs of female monozygotic twins, all aged roughly 18 to 29 years. Peripheral blood mononuclear cells were the source from which RNA for the TCR libraries was isolated. The sample also formed part of further work on T cells expressing NK-cell markers. As noted in the second study: Three sorted T-cell subsets (CD3+CD56+NKG2C+, CD3+CD56+NKG2C- and CD3+CD56-NKG2C+) from several donors had their TCR beta-chain repertoires profiled. Seven of the eight sequenced donors were HCMV-seropositive and one was HCMV-seronegative. In several experiments an anti-gammadeltaTCR antibody was added to restrict sorting to alphabetaTCR-expressing T cells. In more than five donors, the dominant CD3+CD56+NKG2C+ clonotypes ranked among the top 10 CD8+ clonotypes, making up about 1.0-7.5% of CD8+ T cells. Those dominant clonotypes were again the most abundant among CD3+CD56-NKG2C+ cells in four donors, at about 28.3-60.1%. Whether the expanded NKG2C-expressing T cell clones were specific for HCMV antigens was left unclear. Randomly selected healthy volunteers, three men and five women, were used as the eight sequenced donors. A commercial ELISA kit detecting HCMV-specific IgG in serum was used to determine HCMV serostatus. Bulk peripheral blood T-cell repertoires were additionally sequenced from unsorted PBMC for six donors. MIGEC was used to demultiplex reads and group reads by UMI, and MiTCR was used to assemble and quantify clonotypes. To remove erroneous sequences, TCR cDNA sequences were retained only when supported by two or more reads. The tcR package was used for downstream repertoire analysis, with clonotypes matched between fractions based on CDR3 nucleotide sequence plus V segment. Antigen specificity was annotated against VDJdb with VDJmatch, allowing one amino acid substitution in CDR3.

This clonotype was obtained from a woman younger than 35 in good health. Material: PBMCs. The chain is encoded by TRBV7-9 joined to TRBJ2-5, and perhaps TRBD2 as D gene, on 6 matching bases. The CDR3 has the sequence CASSSEGETQYF. The DNA is TGTGCCAGCAGCTCGGAGGGGGAGACCCAGTACTTC.